These 17 T cell receptor beta chains came from one sample sequenced in a study of T cell repertoires in cytomegalovirus infection. TCRdb reprocessed the reads via MiXCR and lists one record per CDR3 protein. The profile covers about 770,000 distinct CDR3 sequences, with about 29% appearing a single time and roughly 14% taken by the ten largest. Their antigens are not known. This material consisted of cultured CD8+ T cells from PBMCs, taken from culture after CMV antigen stimulation. The source is a human donor in good health (CMV status not recorded). Some clones in this sample may be carry-over from other donors' samples.

This clonotype was seen a handful of times. The rearrangement links TRBV27 to TRBJ2-3; TRBD1 might be the D (5 bases). V was clipped by 2 bases and J by 2 bases, with 8 bases between them. The CDR3 totals 14 residues. Germline V gene sequence: CDR1 MNHEY, CDR2 SMNVEV (reference sequence). CDR3 DNA: TGTGCCAGCAGTTTAGACAGAGCCACAGATACGCAGTATTTT. Protein: CASSLDRATDTQYF.

V gene TRBV4-3 combines with J gene TRBJ2-1; D call uncertain. The CDR3 sequence is 15 residues long. Germline V gene sequence: CDR1 LGHNA, CDR2 YSLEER. Trimming left V 0 bases short and J 6 bases short, with 12 bases between. The CDR3 nucleotides read TGCGCCAGCAGCCAAGAGGGCAGGCCCTCCAATGAGCAGTTCTTC. Amino acid sequence: CASSQEGRPSNEQFF.

The chain is built from TRBV7-2 and TRBJ2-5, with 11 bases matching TRBD2. The CDR3 contains 19 residues. Germline V gene data show CDR1 as SGHTA and CDR2 as FQGNSA. J gave up 5 bases and V 1 base, and 15 bases lay outside the gene matches. CDR3 protein: CASSLGGAYSGGAFETQYF. DNA for the CDR3: TGTGCCAGCAGCTTAGGAGGGGCCTATAGCGGGGGGGCCTTTGAGACCCAGTACTTC.

V is TRBV7-6 and J is TRBJ2-1, with unresolved D. Germline V gene lookup returns CDR1 SGHVS and CDR2 FNYEAQ. V shed 1 base and J shed 8 bases, with 18 bases lying between them. The CDR3 has 16 amino acids. The CDR3 sequence: CASSLVGTGRQDEQFF. The CDR3 DNA reads as TGTGCCAGCAGCTTAGTTGGAACGGGTCGGCAAGATGAGCAGTTCTTC.

The V call is TRBV7-8, the J call TRBJ2-2; D remains unclear. Between the trimmed V and J ends, which lost 5 bases and 4 bases, there was a span of 17 bases. The CDR3 runs 16 residues. Germline V gene sequence: CDR1 SGHVS, CDR2 FQNEAQ. The CDR3 DNA sequence: TGTGCCAGCAGCCCTGCTAAAGGGAAGGGCACCGGGGAGCTGTTTTTT. This codes for CASSPAKGKGTGELFF.

This clonotype was observed a single time. V and J are TRBV4-3 and TRBJ1-5, with a weak D call TRBD1 (5 bases). The ends were cut back, 0 bases at V and 5 bases at J, with 11 bases in the middle. The germline gives CDR1 LGHNA, CDR2 YSLEER. This CDR3 has 15 residues. Here the CDR3 reads CASSQEWGLDQPQHF. Written as DNA, the CDR3 is TGCGCCAGCAGCCAAGAGTGGGGGTTGGATCAGCCCCAGCATTTT.

This rearrangement joins TRBV7-6 to TRBJ2-7; D might be TRBD1 (5 bases). V was trimmed by 5 bases and J by 4 bases, leaving 12 bases between them. The CDR3 is made up of 13 amino acids. In germline, CDR1 is SGHVS, CDR2 FNYEAQ. CDR3 DNA sequence: TGTGCCAGCAGCCCGGTGGGGCTTTACGAGCAGTACGTC. Translation: CASSPVGLYEQYV.

This clonotype was recorded many times. The chain uses TRBV5-6 and TRBJ2-7, with 8 bases that match TRBD1. Germline lookup yields CDR1 SGHDT and CDR2 YYEEEE. V was clipped by 1 base and J by 5 bases; unmatched bases: 5. The CDR3 spans 14 residues. The CDR3 loop reads CASSLPGQVHEQYV. As DNA, the CDR3 is TGTGCCAGCAGCTTGCCGGGACAGGTCCACGAGCAGTACGTC.

This clonotype has just a few counts. The rearrangement links TRBV27 to TRBJ2-1; possibly TRBD2 for D (7 bases). Trimming left V 1 base short and J 7 bases short, with 17 bases between. CDR3 length equals 16 residues. CDR1 MNHEY and CDR2 SMNVEV come from the germline V gene (reference sequence). This chain's CDR3 is CASSLLVGGPYNEQFF. Here the CDR3 DNA reads TGTGCCAGCAGTTTATTGGTGGGGGGGCCTTATAATGAGCAGTTCTTC.

Worth noting for this clonotype: Sequence at one end of the junction differs from germline and may be a read error. This chain links TRBV10-3 with TRBJ2-2; tentatively, D is TRBD1 or TRBD2 (5 bases each). The CDR3 contains 18 residues. CDR1 is ENHRY and CDR2 is SYGVKD in the germline V gene. The CDR3 reads CAIMTNRDGNSNTGELVF. CDR3 bases: TGTGCCATCATGACAAACCGGGACGGGAATTCGAACACCGGGGAGCTGGTTTTT.

The V gene is TRBV2, the J gene TRBJ2-3, with 7 bases that match TRBD1. J lost 2 bases, V lost 11 bases, and 10 bases had no gene match. Per the germline V gene, CDR1 is SNHLY and CDR2 is FYNNEI. The CDR3 is made up of 14 amino acids. The CDR3 bases are TGTGCCGGCTACCGGGACAGTTCCACAGATACGCAGTATTTT. Residues: CAGYRDSSTDTQYF. Full variable domain (missing parts from reference TRBV2 and TRBJ2-3): EPEVTQTPSHQVTQMGQEVILRCVPISNHLYFYWYRQILGQKVEFLVSFYNNEISEKSEIFDDQFSVERPDGSNFTLKIRSTKLEDSAMYFCAGYRDSSTDTQYFGPGTRLTVL.

With respect to this clonotype: The junction does not match germline at one end; this may be a read error. The chain recombines TRBV7-6 with TRBJ2-2; 9 bases are a match to TRBD1. This CDR3 region has 16 residues. Per germline, CDR1 SGHVS and CDR2 FNYEAQ. CDR3 DNA: TGTGCTAGCAGCCCGGGACAGGGAGGTGACACCGGGGAGCTGTTTTTT. This encodes CASSPGQGGDTGELFF.

This clonotype was counted only a few times. This chain uses TRBV6-6 with TRBJ2-2; the D gene is possibly TRBD1 (5 bases). V gave up 0 bases and J gave up 7 bases, with 6 bases separating them. Germline V CDR1 and CDR2: MNHNY, SVGAGI (reference sequence). The CDR3 runs 13 residues. The CDR3 loop reads CASSYSDSGELFF. The CDR3 region has the DNA TGTGCCAGCAGTTACTCCGACAGCGGGGAGCTGTTTTTT.

This rearrangement joins TRBV6-5 to TRBJ2-2, with 9 bases that match TRBD2. The CDR3 has 18 residues. V lost 5 bases, J lost 1 base, and 11 bases stayed unmatched. Germline CDR1 and CDR2: MNHEY and SVGAGI. The DNA of the CDR3 is TGTGCCAGCAGTGACGGTATAGCGGGGGCCGTGAACACCGGGGAGCTGTTTTTT. Its translation: CASSDGIAGAVNTGELFF.

The chain combines TRBV19 with TRBJ2-3, with TRBD2 identical over 8 bases. The CDR3 has 17 residues. V was clipped by 5 bases and J by 2 bases; unmatched bases: 12. Germline V CDR1 and CDR2: LNHDA, SQIVND (reference sequence). CDR3 region: CASSARTSLRITDTQYF. CDR3 DNA: TGTGCCAGTAGTGCCCGGACTAGCTTAAGGATCACAGATACGCAGTATTTT.

The gene calls are TRBV3-1 and TRBJ2-1; 10 nucleotides match TRBD2. The CDR3 covers 16 residues. Germline lookup yields CDR1 LGHDT and CDR2 YNNKEL (reference sequence). Trimming took 3 bases from V and 4 from J; bases not matched to a gene: 6. The CDR3 coding sequence is TGTGCCAGCAGCCAGCCGGGACTAGCGCCTTACAATGAGCAGTTCTTC. As protein: CASSQPGLAPYNEQFF.

This clonotype was counted between two and nine times. The gene calls are TRBV7-4 and TRBJ1-2, with 10 bases identical to TRBD1. The germline V gene has CDR1 SGHVT and CDR2 SQSDAQ. This CDR3 comprises 16 residues. V shed 5 bases and J 6 bases; nucleotides not matched to a gene: 12. The CDR3 reads CASSPEGQGRMDGYTF. DNA of the CDR3: TGTGCCAGCAGCCCCGAGGGACAGGGGAGAATGGATGGCTACACCTTC. Supplemented by reference TRBV7-4 and TRBJ1-2, the full variable domain reads GAGVSQSPRYKVAKRGRDVALRCDSISGHVTLYWYRQTLGQGSEVLTYSQSDAQRDKSGRPSGRFSAERPERSVSTLKIQRTEQGDSAVYLCASSPEGQGRMDGYTFGSGTRLTVV.